These T cell receptor beta chains were read from a single sample in a study of early T cells in non-severe SARS-CoV-2 infection. TCRdb re-called the 5' RACE reads through MiXCR, storing one row per CDR3 protein. This sample carries 30,000 to 40,000 distinct CDR3 sequences, around 5.7% of them seen once, and the ten largest clones take roughly 5%. The sample was whole blood. The receptors come from an adult who was a healthcare worker with PCR-confirmed SARS-CoV-2 infection or an uninfected control (not recorded which). Both conserved end residues are part of each CDR3. D genes are given only for firm matches. Clone size is shown for a subset of rows, as once, few, many or a class of expanded clone.

>TRBV6-2/TRBV6-3|many|TRBJ1-2|-
TGTGCCAGCACCAACCCAGGAACCTATGGCTACACCTTC
CASTNPGTYGYTF
>TRBV6-6|few|TRBJ2-3|-
TGTGCCAGCAGTTACAGGAACCGGTGGGATACGCAGTATTTT
CASSYRNRWDTQYF
>TRBV6-5|many|TRBJ2-1|TRBD2
TGTGCCAGCAGTTACTCGACCGGCGGGAGGTCCAATGAGCAGTTCTTC
CASSYSTGGRSNEQFF
>TRBV20-1|-|TRBJ2-3|TRBD2
TGCAGTGCTAGTCCGGGAGGAGATACGCAGTATTTT
CSASPGGDTQYF
>TRBV12-3/TRBV12-4|few|TRBJ2-4|-
TGTGCCAGCAGTTCGGCGCGGGTGGGCATTCAGTACTTC
CASSSARVGIQYF
>TRBV5-1|many|TRBJ2-1|-
TGCGCCAGCAGCTTGGACCTGACCTACAATGAGCAGTTCTTC
CASSLDLTYNEQFF
>TRBV15|-|TRBJ1-6|-
TGTGCCACCAGCGATGCCAGGTTTAATTCACCCCTCCACTTT
CATSDARFNSPLHF
>TRBV14|many|TRBJ2-5|TRBD2
TGTGCCAGCAGCCAAGTTACTAGCGGGAGCCAAGAGACCCAGTACTTC
CASSQVTSGSQETQYF
>TRBV20-1|-|TRBJ2-7|TRBD1
TGCAGTGCTAGAGACCCCGGGACAGGGGGCTACGAGCAGTACTTC
CSARDPGTGGYEQYF
>TRBV24-1|many|TRBJ2-1|TRBD2
TGTGCCACCAGGGATCCCGGGAGGCCCCGGAGGGAGCAGTTCTTC
CATRDPGRPRREQFF
>TRBV6-6|many|TRBJ1-5|TRBD1
TGTGCCAGCAGCCCACCGGGACAGATGAATCAGCCCCAGCATTTT
CASSPPGQMNQPQHF
>TRBV3-1|many|TRBJ2-3|TRBD1
TGTGCCAGCAGCCAAGATCAAGGGGGCGCAGATACGCAGTATTTT
CASSQDQGGADTQYF
>TRBV4-1|many|TRBJ2-2|-
TGCGCCAGCAGCTTAGGAGGGCACCCGAACACCGGGGAGCTGTTTTTT
CASSLGGHPNTGELFF
>TRBV12-3/TRBV12-4|few|TRBJ2-1|-
TGTGCCAGCAGTCCAGACTCCTTCAATGAGCAGTTCTTC
CASSPDSFNEQFF
>TRBV5-1|many|TRBJ1-2|-
TGCGCCAGCAGCTTGGTAGAGGGTCACGGATATGGCTACACCTTC
CASSLVEGHGYGYTF
>TRBV6-6|few|TRBJ2-7|-
TGTGCCAGCACCCCGACTGGGGGGTCCTACGAGCAGTACTTC
CASTPTGGSYEQYF
>TRBV7-2|many|TRBJ1-5|-
TGTGCCAGCAGCTCCAACAGGGATCAGCCCCAGCATTTT
CASSSNRDQPQHF
>TRBV5-5|many|TRBJ1-1|-
TGTGCCAGCAGCTCCGGACGGCCGAACACTGAAGCTTTCTTT
CASSSGRPNTEAFF
>TRBV12-3/TRBV12-4|many|TRBJ1-5|-
TGTGCCAGCAGTTTATCGGGGTACAATCAGCCCCAGCATTTT
CASSLSGYNQPQHF
>TRBV11-3|many|TRBJ1-1|-
TGTGCCAGCAGCTTAGCGGGAGACCCTGAAGCTTTCTTT
CASSLAGDPEAFF
>TRBV27|many|TRBJ1-1|TRBD1
TGTGCCAGCAGTTCACAGGGGATACAAGCTTTCTTT
CASSSQGIQAFF
>TRBV20-1|many|TRBJ2-5|TRBD1
TGCAGTGCCTGCCGAGGACAGGGGAAAGAGACCCAGTACTTC
CSACRGQGKETQYF
>TRBV10-2|many|TRBJ2-3|TRBD2
TGCGCCAGCAGTGTATCCCTAGCGGGAGTCGCAGATACGCAGTATTTT
CASSVSLAGVADTQYF
>TRBV9|few|TRBJ2-1|TRBD2
TGTGCCAGCAGCGTAGTTGCTAGCGGGGTTTCCTACAATGAGCAGTTCTTC
CASSVVASGVSYNEQFF
>TRBV28|many|TRBJ2-1|TRBD1
TGTGCCAGCAGTGTCTACAGGGGGCCTGGAGATGAGCAGTTCTTC
CASSVYRGPGDEQFF
>TRBV5-4|many|TRBJ2-1|TRBD2
TGTGCCAGCAGCTTGGAATTTACTAGCGGGAGGCGGTCCTACAATGAGCAGTTCTTC
CASSLEFTSGRRSYNEQFF
>TRBV6-5|large|TRBJ1-2|TRBD1
TGTGCCAGTACCCCAGGGGGGCGGAACTATGGCTACACCTTC
CASTPGGRNYGYTF
>TRBV5-4|-|TRBJ2-1|TRBD1
TGTGCCAGCAGCTCCCAGGGGGCCCCCTACAATGAGCAGTTCTTC
CASSSQGAPYNEQFF
>TRBV20-1|many|TRBJ2-7|TRBD2
TGCAGTGCTAGACCTAGCGGGTCAACCTACGAGCAGTACTTC
CSARPSGSTYEQYF
>TRBV18|many|TRBJ2-2|-
TGTGCCAGCTCACCACCGATCGGCAGGAACACCGGGGAGCTGTTTTTT
CASSPPIGRNTGELFF
>TRBV7-9|many|TRBJ2-5|TRBD2
TGTGCCAGCAGCCACGCACTAGCGGGAGGGCAAGAGACCCAGTACTTC
CASSHALAGGQETQYF
>TRBV30|many|TRBJ1-2|TRBD1
TGTGCCTGGAGTGTACCCCCGGGACAGGGGGCGCCCAGGGCTGGCTACACCTTC
CAWSVPPGQGAPRAGYTF
>TRBV18|few|TRBJ1-1|-
TGTGCCAGCTCACCAAGACGGTACACTGAAGCTTTCTTT
CASSPRRYTEAFF
>TRBV7-9|many|TRBJ1-5|-
TGTGCCAGCAGTGGTAGGGGGGAGCCCCAGCATTTT
CASSGRGEPQHF
>TRBV2|-|TRBJ2-2|-
TGTGCCAGCAAGAGCGGGACAGAGAACACCGGGGAGCTGTTTTTT
CASKSGTENTGELFF
>TRBV10-1|few|TRBJ2-7|-
TGCGCCAGCAGTGAGTCTAGCTCCTACGAGCAGTACTTC
CASSESSSYEQYF
>TRBV24-1|many|TRBJ2-3|TRBD2
TGTGCCACCAGTAGTAGCGGGACAGATACGCAGTATTTT
CATSSSGTDTQYF
>TRBV9|many|TRBJ2-2|-
TGTGCCAGCAGCATGAACACCGGGGAGCTGTTTTTT
CASSMNTGELFF
>TRBV10-3|many|TRBJ2-3|-
TGTGCCATCAGCCCCGATCCTAGCACAGATACGCAGTATTTT
CAISPDPSTDTQYF
>TRBV7-2|many|TRBJ2-5|TRBD2
TGTGCCAGCAGCTTAGCGCCCAGCGGGAGCATAAAGACCCAGTACTTC
CASSLAPSGSIKTQYF
>TRBV20-1|many|TRBJ2-1|TRBD2
TGCAGTGCCGAAGGACTAGCGGGACTTGAGCAGTTCTTC
CSAEGLAGLEQFF
>TRBV5-4|many|TRBJ1-4|-
TGTGCCAGCAGCTTGTCCGGTGGACCTAATGAAAAACTGTTTTTT
CASSLSGGPNEKLFF
>TRBV20-1|few|TRBJ2-3|-
TGCAGTGCTAGTCTCTACACAGATACGCAGTATTTT
CSASLYTDTQYF
>TRBV12-3/TRBV12-4|many|TRBJ1-2|TRBD1
TGTGCCAGCAGTTTCGACAGGGGGAGTAACTATGGCTACACCTTC
CASSFDRGSNYGYTF
>TRBV2|few|TRBJ1-6|TRBD1
TGTGCCAGCAGGCAGACAGGGGGCCATCTTGATTCACCCCTCCACTTT
CASRQTGGHLDSPLHF
>TRBV7-2|medium-sized|TRBJ1-2|-
TGTGCCTGGCAACAGGGTAACTATGGCTACACCTTC
CAWQQGNYGYTF
>TRBV18|many|TRBJ2-7|TRBD1
TGTGCCAGCTCACCTTATAGGACAGGGCATTCATACGAGCAGTACTTC
CASSPYRTGHSYEQYF
>TRBV7-9|-|TRBJ1-1|-
TGTGCCAGCAGCCCCGGCGGGCGGGGAGCTTTCTTT
CASSPGGRGAFF
>TRBV12-5|medium-sized|TRBJ2-3|TRBD1
TGTGCTAGTGGTCGAACGGGACAGGGGACAGATACGCAGTATTTT
CASGRTGQGTDTQYF
>TRBV4-3|many|TRBJ1-1|-
TGCGCCAGCAGCCAAGATAGGGGAGTGTATAGGAACACTGAAGCTTTCTTT
CASSQDRGVYRNTEAFF
>TRBV7-9|-|TRBJ2-5|-
TGTGCCAGCAGCTTATTCCGGGACCGAACTGGGACCCAGTACTTC
CASSLFRDRTGTQYF
>TRBV12-3/TRBV12-4|few|TRBJ2-1|-
TGTGCCAGCACCTCATTAGCGGTAGGGGTCTATGAGCAGTTCTTC
CASTSLAVGVYEQFF